This T cell receptor beta chain stems from a study of T cell responses to AZD1222 COVID-19 vaccine. Study results and limitations: The study sampled repertoires only after the peak T cell response. Donors were largely white British and mainly female; clonal diversity was possibly underestimated.

Remarks on this clone: Antigen specificity is unknown.

The CDR3 is 16 residues long. The V gene lost 0 bases and the J gene lost 2 bases, with 13 bases spanning the gap. In germline, CDR1 is LGHNA, CDR2 YNFKEQ. Profiling relied on immunoSEQ multiplex PCR, and the TCRdb table lists in-frame clones only, not all of them. The repertoire includes about 85,000 clones, over 75% of them detected once, and roughly 5.8% sits in the top ten. The chain employs TRBV4-2 and TRBJ2-5; D might be TRBD2 (5 bases). The receptor comes from an adult in good health. Sequences were derived from peripheral blood, sampled on day 0 of AZD1222 vaccination. CDR3 protein: CASSQDYKSGQETQYF. CDR3 in DNA: TGTGCCAGCAGCCAAGATTACAAGAGCGGACAAGAGACCCAGTACTTC.